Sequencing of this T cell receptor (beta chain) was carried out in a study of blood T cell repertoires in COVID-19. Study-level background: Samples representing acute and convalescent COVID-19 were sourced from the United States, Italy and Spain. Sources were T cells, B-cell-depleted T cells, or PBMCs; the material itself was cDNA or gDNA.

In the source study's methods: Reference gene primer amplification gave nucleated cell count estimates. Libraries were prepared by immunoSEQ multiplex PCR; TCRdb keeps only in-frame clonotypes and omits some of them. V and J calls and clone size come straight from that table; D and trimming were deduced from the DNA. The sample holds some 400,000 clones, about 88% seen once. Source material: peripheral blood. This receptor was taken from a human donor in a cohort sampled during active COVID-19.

The CDR3 loop reads CASSPWGGRGETQYF. CDR3 DNA sequence: TGTGCCAGCAGCCCGTGGGGCGGGAGGGGCGAGACCCAGTACTTC. This chain joins TRBV5-6 and TRBJ2-5, with 9 bases matching TRBD2. The germline V gene encodes CDR1 SGHDT and CDR2 YYEEEE. V lost 4 bases and J lost 5; bases outside the gene matches: 9. The CDR3 contains 15 residues.